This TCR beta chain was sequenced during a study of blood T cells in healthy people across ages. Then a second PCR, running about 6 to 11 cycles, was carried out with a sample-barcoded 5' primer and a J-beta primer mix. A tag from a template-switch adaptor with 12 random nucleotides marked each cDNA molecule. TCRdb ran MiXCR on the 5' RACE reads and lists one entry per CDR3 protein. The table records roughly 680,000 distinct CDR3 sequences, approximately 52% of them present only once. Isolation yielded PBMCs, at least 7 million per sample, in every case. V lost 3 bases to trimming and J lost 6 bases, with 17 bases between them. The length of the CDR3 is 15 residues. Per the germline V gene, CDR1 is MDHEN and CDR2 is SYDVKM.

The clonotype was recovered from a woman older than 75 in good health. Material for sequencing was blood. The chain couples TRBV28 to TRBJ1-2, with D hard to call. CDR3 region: CASSFRLGVIHGYTF. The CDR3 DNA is TGTGCCAGCAGTTTTCGGCTCGGGGTGATCCATGGCTACACCTTC.